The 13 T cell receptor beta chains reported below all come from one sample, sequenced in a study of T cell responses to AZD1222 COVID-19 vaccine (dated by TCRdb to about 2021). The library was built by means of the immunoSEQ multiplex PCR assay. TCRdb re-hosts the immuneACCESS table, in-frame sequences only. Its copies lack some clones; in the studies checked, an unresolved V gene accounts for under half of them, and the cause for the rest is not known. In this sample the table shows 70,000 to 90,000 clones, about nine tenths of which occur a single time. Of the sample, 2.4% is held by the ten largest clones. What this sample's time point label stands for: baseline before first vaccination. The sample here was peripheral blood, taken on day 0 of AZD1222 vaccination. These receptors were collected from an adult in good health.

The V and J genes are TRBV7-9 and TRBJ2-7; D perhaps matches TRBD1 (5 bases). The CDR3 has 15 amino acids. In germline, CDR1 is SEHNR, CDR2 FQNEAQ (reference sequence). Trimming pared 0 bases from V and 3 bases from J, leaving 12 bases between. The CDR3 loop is CASSLAAGSHYEQYF. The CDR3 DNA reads TGTGCCAGCAGCTTAGCCGCAGGGTCCCACTACGAGCAGTACTTC.

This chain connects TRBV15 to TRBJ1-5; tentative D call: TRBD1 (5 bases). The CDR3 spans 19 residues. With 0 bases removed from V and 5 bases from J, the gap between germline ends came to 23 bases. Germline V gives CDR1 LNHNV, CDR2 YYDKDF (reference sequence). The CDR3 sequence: CATSREKVGYAGTHQPQHF. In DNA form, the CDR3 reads TGTGCCACCAGCAGAGAGAAGGTGGGGTATGCCGGGACTCATCAGCCCCAGCATTTT. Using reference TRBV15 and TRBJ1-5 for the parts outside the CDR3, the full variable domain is DAMVIQNPRYQVTQFGKPVTLSCSQTLNHNVMYWYQQKSSQAPKLLFHYYDKDFNNEADTPDNFQSRRPNTSFCFLDIRSPGLGDTAMYLCATSREKVGYAGTHQPQHFGDGTRLSIL.

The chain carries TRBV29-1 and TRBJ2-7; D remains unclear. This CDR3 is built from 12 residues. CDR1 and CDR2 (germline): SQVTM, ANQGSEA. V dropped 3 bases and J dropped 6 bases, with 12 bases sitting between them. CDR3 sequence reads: CSVEYSKAEQYF. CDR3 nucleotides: TGCAGCGTTGAGTACAGTAAGGCCGAGCAGTACTTC.

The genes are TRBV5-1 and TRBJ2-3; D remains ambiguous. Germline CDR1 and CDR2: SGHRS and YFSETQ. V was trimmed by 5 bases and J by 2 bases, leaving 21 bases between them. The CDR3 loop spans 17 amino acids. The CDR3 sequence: CASSLAKGSHVTDTQYF. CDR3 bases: TGCGCCAGCAGTCTGGCGAAAGGGTCCCACGTCACAGATACGCAGTATTTT.

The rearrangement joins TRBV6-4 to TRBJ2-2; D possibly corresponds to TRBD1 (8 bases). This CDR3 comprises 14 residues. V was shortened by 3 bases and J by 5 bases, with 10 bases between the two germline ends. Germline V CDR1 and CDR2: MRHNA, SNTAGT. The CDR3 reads CASSEQGGTGELFF. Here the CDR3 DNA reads TGTGCCAGCAGTGAACAGGGGGGGACCGGGGAGCTGTTTTTT.

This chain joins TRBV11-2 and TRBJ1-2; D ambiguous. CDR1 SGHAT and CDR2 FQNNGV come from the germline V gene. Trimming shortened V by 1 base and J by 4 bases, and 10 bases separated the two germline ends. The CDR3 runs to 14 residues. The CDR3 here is CASSLAQQVYGYTF. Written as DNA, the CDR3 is TGTGCCAGCAGCTTAGCACAGCAAGTCTATGGCTACACCTTC.

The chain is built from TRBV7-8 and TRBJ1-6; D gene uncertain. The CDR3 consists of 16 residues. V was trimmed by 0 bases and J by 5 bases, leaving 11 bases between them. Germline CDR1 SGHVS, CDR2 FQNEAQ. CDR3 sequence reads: CASSLALGLHNSPLHF. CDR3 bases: TGTGCCAGCAGCTTAGCCTTAGGTTTGCATAATTCACCCCTCCACTTT.

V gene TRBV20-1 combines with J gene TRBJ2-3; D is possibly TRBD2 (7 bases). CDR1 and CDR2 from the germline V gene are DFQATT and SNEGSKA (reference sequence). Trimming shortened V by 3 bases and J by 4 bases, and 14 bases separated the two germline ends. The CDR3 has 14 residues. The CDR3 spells CSASGGAVSDTQYF. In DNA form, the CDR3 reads TGCAGTGCTAGTGGGGGGGCTGTTTCAGATACGCAGTATTTT.

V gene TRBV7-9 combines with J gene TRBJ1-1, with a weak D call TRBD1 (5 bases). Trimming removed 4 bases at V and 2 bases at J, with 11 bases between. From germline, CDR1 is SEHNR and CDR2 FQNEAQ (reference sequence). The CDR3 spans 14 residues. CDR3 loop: CASSSTGPNTEAFF. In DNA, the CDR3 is TGTGCCAGCAGCTCCACAGGACCAAACACTGAAGCTTTCTTT.

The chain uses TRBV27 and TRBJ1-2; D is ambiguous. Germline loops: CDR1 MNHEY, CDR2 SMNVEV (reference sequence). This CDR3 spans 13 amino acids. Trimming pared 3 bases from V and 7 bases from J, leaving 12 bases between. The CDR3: CASSFDPRLGYTF. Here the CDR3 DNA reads TGTGCCAGCAGTTTTGACCCCCGCCTTGGCTACACCTTC.

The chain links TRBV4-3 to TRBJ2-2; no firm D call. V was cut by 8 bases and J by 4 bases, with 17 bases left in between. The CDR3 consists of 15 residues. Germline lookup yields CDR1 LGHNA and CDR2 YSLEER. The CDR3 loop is CASSTVGSPTGELFF. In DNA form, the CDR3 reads TGCGCCAGCTCCACCGTGGGCAGCCCCACCGGGGAGCTGTTTTTT.

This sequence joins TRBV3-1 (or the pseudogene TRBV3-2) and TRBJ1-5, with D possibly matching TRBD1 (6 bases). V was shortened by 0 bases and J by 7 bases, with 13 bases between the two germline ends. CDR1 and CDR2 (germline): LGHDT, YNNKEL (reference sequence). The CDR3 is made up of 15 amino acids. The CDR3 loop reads CASSQDYGGYQPQHF. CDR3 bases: TGTGCCAGCAGCCAAGATTACGGGGGCTACCAGCCCCAGCATTTT.

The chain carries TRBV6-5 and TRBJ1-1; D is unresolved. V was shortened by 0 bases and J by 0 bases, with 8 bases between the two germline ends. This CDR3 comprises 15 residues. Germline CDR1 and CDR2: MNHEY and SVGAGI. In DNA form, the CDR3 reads TGTGCCAGCAGTTACTCGGCAGGCGTGAACACTGAAGCTTTCTTT. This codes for CASSYSAGVNTEAFF.